Below are 10 T cell receptor beta chains sequenced from a single sample in a study of response to subunit inactivated influenza vaccine. TCRdb processed the RT-PCR reads anew with MiXCR; each CDR3 protein has one entry. The sample consists of 550,000 to 600,000 distinct CDR3 sequences, 12% of them appearing once. Specimen: PBMCs from blood, collected on the day of vaccination. The receptor source for this set is a middle-aged man who received an inactivated influenza vaccine.

CDR3 DNA: TGTGCCAGCAGTGTGCGACAAGCTAACTATGGCTACACCTTC. As protein: CASSVRQANYGYTF. The chain carries TRBV12-3 or TRBV12-4 and TRBJ1-2; D gene ambiguous. The CDR3 contains 14 residues. The V and J ends lost 5 bases and 0 bases respectively, with 10 bases between them.

The genes are TRBV2 and TRBJ2-6; 8 bases are a match to TRBD1. Trimming removed 7 bases from V and 0 bases from J; junction bases left unmatched: 14. Germline V gene sequence: CDR1 SNHLY, CDR2 FYNNEI. The CDR3 consists of 19 residues. In DNA, the CDR3 is TGTGCCAGCAAGCCGGGACAGGAGGGGAGATTCTCTGGGGCCAACGTCCTGACTTTC. Residues: CASKPGQEGRFSGANVLTF.

In its sample, this clonotype was seen a few times. This chain joins TRBV20-1 and TRBJ1-1; a possible D gene is TRBD1 (6 bases). This CDR3 contains 14 residues. Germline V gene sequence: CDR1 DFQATT, CDR2 SNEGSKA (reference sequence). Trimming removed 4 bases from V and 1 base from J, with 13 bases in between. The CDR3: CSAIEGGRNTEAFF. The CDR3 DNA reads as TGCAGTGCTATAGAAGGGGGTAGGAACACTGAAGCTTTCTTT.

In this sample, this clonotype turned up a few times. V usage is TRBV7-2 and J usage is TRBJ2-5; possible D gene TRBD2, 6 bases. The CDR3 has 15 amino acids. CDR1 is SGHTA and CDR2 is FQGNSA in the germline V gene. V was shortened by 3 bases and J by 6 bases, with 17 bases between the two germline ends. CDR3 residues: CASSFREIGVQTQYF. In nucleotides, the CDR3 is TGTGCCAGCAGCTTCCGGGAGATCGGCGTACAGACCCAGTACTTC.

This clonotype has at least ten counts. The J gene is TRBJ2-5, the V gene TRBV30; 7 bases match TRBD1. V shed 3 bases, J shed 5 bases, and the junction held 9 bases outside the gene matches. The CDR3 has 14 residues. Per the germline V gene, CDR1 is GTSNPN and CDR2 is SVGIG (reference sequence). Here the CDR3 DNA reads TGTGCCTGGAGGCTGACAGGGATGTTGGAGACCCAGTACTTC. Translating gives CAWRLTGMLETQYF.

This clonotype was seen only once. The chain carries TRBV4-3 and TRBJ2-1, with TRBD1 matching 7 bases. From germline, CDR1 is LGHNA and CDR2 YSLEER. V trimming: 3 bases; J trimming: 7 bases; junction bases outside the gene matches: 9. CDR3 size: 15 residues. CDR3 protein: CASSQGQGVINEQFF. The DNA for the CDR3 is TGCGCCAGCAGCCAGGGCCAGGGGGTAATAAATGAGCAGTTCTTC.

In the case of this clonotype: An end of the junction does not agree with germline; a read error may underlie this. The V call is TRBV7-7, the J call TRBJ2-1, with 10 bases fitting TRBD2. Germline V gene data show CDR1 as SSHAT and CDR2 as FNYEAQ (reference sequence). The CDR3 extends over 15 amino acids. CDR3 protein: CASSPGRSGGVEQFF. CDR3 nucleotides: TGTGCTAGCAGCCCCGGGAGGAGCGGGGGGGTTGAGCAGTTCTTC.

V and J are TRBV20-1 and TRBJ1-4; a weak D match, TRBD1 (5 bases). Trimming cost V 0 bases and J 5 bases, with 10 bases left between them. The CDR3 loop spans 14 amino acids. Germline CDR1 reads DFQATT; CDR2 reads SNEGSKA (reference sequence). The CDR3 nucleotides are TGCAGTGCTAGAGACCTGGGGCCCAATGAAAAACTGTTTTTT. Translated, it gives CSARDLGPNEKLFF.

The genes are TRBV20-1 and TRBJ2-1; 14 nucleotides agree with TRBD2. Losses at the gene ends were 5 bases for V and 0 bases for J; bases not matched to a gene: 6. The germline CDR1 and CDR2 sequences are DFQATT and SNEGSKA (reference sequence). The CDR3 is 17 amino acids. The CDR3 loop reads CSAPGLAGDISYNEQFF. The CDR3 DNA is TGCAGTGCTCCGGGACTAGCGGGAGACATCTCCTACAATGAGCAGTTCTTC.

The chain links TRBV24-1 to TRBJ2-5; D not resolved. The V end lost 3 bases, the J end lost 8 bases, and 12 bases lay between the germline ends. This CDR3 is 13 amino acids long. Germline V CDR1 and CDR2: KGHDR, SFDVKD. CDR3 region: CATSDPLEYTQYF. DNA of the CDR3: TGTGCCACCAGTGATCCGCTTGAGTATACCCAGTACTTC.